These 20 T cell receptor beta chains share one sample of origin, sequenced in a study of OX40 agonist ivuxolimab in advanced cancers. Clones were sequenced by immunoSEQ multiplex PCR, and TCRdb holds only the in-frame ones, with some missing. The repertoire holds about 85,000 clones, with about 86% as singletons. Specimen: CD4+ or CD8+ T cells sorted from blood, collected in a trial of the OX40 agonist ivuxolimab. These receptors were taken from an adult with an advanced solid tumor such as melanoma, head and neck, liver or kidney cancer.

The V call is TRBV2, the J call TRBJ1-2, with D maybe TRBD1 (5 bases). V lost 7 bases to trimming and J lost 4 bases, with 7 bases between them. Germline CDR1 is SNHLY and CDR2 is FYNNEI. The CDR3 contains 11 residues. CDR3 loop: CASTTGYGYTF. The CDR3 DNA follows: TGTGCCAGCACCACAGGCTATGGCTACACCTTC.

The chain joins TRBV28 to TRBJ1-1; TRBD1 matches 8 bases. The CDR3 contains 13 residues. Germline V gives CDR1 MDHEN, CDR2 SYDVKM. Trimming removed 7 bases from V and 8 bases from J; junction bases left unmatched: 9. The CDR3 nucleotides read TGTGCCAGCACCCCTTTCCACAGGGGGGAAGCTTTCTTT. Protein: CASTPFHRGEAFF.

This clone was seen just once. CDR3 residues: CASSGTGNGYTF. CDR3 nucleotides: TGTGCCAGCAGCGGGACAGGGAATGGCTACACCTTC. This rearrangement joins TRBV9 to TRBJ1-2, with 8 bases matching TRBD1. This CDR3 comprises 12 residues. The V gene end was trimmed by 3 bases and the J gene end by 6 bases; junction bases not matched to a gene: 1. The germline gives CDR1 SGDLS, CDR2 YYNGEE.

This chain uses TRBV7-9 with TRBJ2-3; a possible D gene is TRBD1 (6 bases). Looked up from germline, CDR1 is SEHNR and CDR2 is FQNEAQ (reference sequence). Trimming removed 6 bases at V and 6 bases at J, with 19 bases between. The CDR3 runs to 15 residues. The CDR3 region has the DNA TGTGCCAGCAGGGAGAGGCTCTCTAGGGGGGATACGCAGTATTTT. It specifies CASRERLSRGDTQYF.

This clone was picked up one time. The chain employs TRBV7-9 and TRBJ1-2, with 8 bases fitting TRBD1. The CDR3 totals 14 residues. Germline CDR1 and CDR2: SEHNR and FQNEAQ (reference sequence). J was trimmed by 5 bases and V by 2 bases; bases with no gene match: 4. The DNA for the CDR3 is TGTGCCAGCAGCTTATCCGGGACAGGTTATGGCTACACCTTC. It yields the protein CASSLSGTGYGYTF.

DNA of the CDR3: TGTGCCAGCAGCTTAGATCCTGCGGCGCCTGGCTACACCTTC. Amino acid sequence: CASSLDPAAPGYTF. The chain has TRBV11-2 and TRBJ1-2; D gene uncertain. Germline values: CDR1 SGHAT, CDR2 FQNNGV. V gave up 0 bases and J gave up 7 bases, with 12 bases separating them. The CDR3 has 14 amino acids. Variable domain in full (rest from reference TRBV11-2 and TRBJ1-2): EAGVAQSPRYKIIEKRQSVAFWCNPISGHATLYWYQQILGQGPKLLIQFQNNGVVDDSQLPKDRFSAERLKGVDSTLKIQPAKLEDSAVYLCASSLDPAAPGYTFGSGTRLTVV.

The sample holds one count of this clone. The CDR3 loop is CASTKGRVNNSPLHF. The CDR3 DNA reads TGTGCCAGTACCAAGGGACGGGTGAATAATTCACCCCTCCACTTT. This chain links TRBV19 with TRBJ1-6, with a possible D match to TRBD1 (5 bases). The length of the CDR3 is 15 residues. Germline CDR1 is LNHDA and CDR2 is SQIVND (reference sequence). V was shortened by 7 bases and J by 5 bases, with 15 bases between the two germline ends. Filled out from reference TRBV19 and TRBJ1-6, the complete variable domain reads DGGITQSPKYLFRKEGQNVTLSCEQNLNHDAMYWYRQDPGQGLRLIYYSQIVNDFQKGDIAEGYSVSREKKESFPLTVTSAQKNPTAFYLCASTKGRVNNSPLHFGNGTRLTVT.

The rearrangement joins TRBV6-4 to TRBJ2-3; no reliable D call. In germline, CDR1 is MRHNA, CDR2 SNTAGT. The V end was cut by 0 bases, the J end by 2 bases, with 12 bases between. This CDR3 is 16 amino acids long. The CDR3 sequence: CASSDSIRSHTDTQYF. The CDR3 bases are TGTGCCAGCAGTGACTCGATACGGAGCCACACAGATACGCAGTATTTT.

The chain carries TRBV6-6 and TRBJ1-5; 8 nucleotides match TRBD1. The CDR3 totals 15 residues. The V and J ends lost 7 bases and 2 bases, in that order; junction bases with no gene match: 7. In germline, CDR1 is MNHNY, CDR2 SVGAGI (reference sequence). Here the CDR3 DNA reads TGTGCCAGCATTAAGCAGGGGGCTGGCAATCAGCCCCAGCATTTT. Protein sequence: CASIKQGAGNQPQHF.

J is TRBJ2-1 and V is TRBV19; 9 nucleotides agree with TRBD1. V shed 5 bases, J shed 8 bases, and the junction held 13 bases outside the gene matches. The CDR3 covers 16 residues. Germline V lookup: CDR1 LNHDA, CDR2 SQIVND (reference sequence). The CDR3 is CASSVNGTGKFHEQFF. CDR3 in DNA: TGTGCCAGTAGTGTTAACGGGACAGGGAAATTTCATGAGCAGTTCTTC.

The CDR3 loop is CAISVGQDNYGYTF. CDR3 bases: TGTGCCATCAGTGTAGGACAGGATAACTATGGCTACACCTTC. The chain carries TRBV10-3 and TRBJ1-2, with 7 bases matching TRBD1. The CDR3 has 14 residues. Germline loops: CDR1 ENHRY, CDR2 SYGVKD. V lost 4 bases and J lost 1; bases outside the gene matches: 3.

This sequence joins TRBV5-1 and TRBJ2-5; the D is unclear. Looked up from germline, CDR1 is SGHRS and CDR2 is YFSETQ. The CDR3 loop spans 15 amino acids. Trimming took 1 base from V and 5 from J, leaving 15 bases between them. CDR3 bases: TGCGCCAGCAGCTTGTTTTCAAGGCCGGAGGAGACCCAGTACTTC. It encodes CASSLFSRPEETQYF.

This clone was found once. The CDR3 sequence is CASTYLVQGGEQYF. CDR3 DNA: TGTGCCAGCACCTACCTAGTACAGGGGGGCGAGCAGTACTTC. The chain is built from TRBV5-5 and TRBJ2-7; TRBD1 aligns across 8 bases. CDR1 and CDR2 (germline): SGHKS, YYEKEE (reference sequence). With V trimmed by 6 bases and J by 6 bases, 11 bases remained unmatched. The CDR3 covers 14 residues.

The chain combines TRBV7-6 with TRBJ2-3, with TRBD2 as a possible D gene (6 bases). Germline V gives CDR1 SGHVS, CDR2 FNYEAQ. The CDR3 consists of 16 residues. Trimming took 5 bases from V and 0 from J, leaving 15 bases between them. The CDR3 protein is CASSPSGRGSTDTQYF. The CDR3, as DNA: TGTGCCAGCAGCCCCTCGGGCCGGGGGAGCACAGATACGCAGTATTTT.

DNA for the CDR3: TGTGCCAGCAGCGCTCCCGGGACAGGGGAAGGAGAGACCCAGTACTTC. Its protein is CASSAPGTGEGETQYF. The chain has TRBV7-2 and TRBJ2-5, with 10 nucleotides matching TRBD1. Germline CDR1 SGHTA, CDR2 FQGNSA. With 5 bases clipped from V and 4 bases from J, the junction kept 10 bases outside the gene matches. The CDR3 contains 16 residues. The full variable domain, with the rest looked up from reference TRBV7-2 and TRBJ2-5, is GAGVSQSPSNKVTEKGKDVELRCDPISGHTALYWYRQSLGQGLEFLIYFQGNSAPDKSGLPSDRFSAERTGGSVSTLTIQRTQQEDSAVYLCASSAPGTGEGETQYFGPGTRLLVL.

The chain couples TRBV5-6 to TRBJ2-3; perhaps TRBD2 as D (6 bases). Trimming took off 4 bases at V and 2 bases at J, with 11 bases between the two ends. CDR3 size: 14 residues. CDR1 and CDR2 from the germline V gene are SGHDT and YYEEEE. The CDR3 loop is CASSVGGSTDTQYF. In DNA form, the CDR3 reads TGTGCCAGCAGCGTCGGGGGATCCACAGATACGCAGTATTTT. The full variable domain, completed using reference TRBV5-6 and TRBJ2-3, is DAGVTQSPTHLIKTRGQQVTLRCSPKSGHDTVSWYQQALGQGPQFIFQYYEEEERQRGNFPDRFSGHQFPNYSSELNVNALLLGDSALYLCASSVGGSTDTQYFGPGTRLTVL.

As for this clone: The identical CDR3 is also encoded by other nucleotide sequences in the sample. The CDR3 DNA sequence: TGTGCCTGGCGGAAAGGGGGCTACACCTTC. It encodes CAWRKGGYTF. J is TRBJ1-2 and V is TRBV30; D gene ambiguous. CDR1 is GTSNPN and CDR2 is SVGIG in the germline V gene (reference sequence). V was clipped by 5 bases and J by 8 bases, with 9 bases between them. This CDR3 spans 10 amino acids.

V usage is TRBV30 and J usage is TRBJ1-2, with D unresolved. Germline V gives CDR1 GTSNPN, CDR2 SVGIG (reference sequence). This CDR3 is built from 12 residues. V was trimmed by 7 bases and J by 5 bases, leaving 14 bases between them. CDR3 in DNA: TGTGCCTTGGTCGGGATAAATTATGGCTACACCTTC. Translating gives CALVGINYGYTF.

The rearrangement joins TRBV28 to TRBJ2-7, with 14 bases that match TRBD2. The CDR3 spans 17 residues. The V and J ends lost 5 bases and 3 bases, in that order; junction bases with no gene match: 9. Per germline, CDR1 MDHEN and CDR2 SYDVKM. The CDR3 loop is CASSPAFGLAGGYEQYF. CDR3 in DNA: TGTGCCAGCAGTCCCGCATTCGGACTAGCGGGGGGCTACGAGCAGTACTTC.

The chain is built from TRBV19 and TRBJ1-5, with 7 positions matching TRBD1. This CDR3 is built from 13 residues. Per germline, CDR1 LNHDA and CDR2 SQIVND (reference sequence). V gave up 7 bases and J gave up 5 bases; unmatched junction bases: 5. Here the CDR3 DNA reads TGTGCCAGTACCATCAGGGGGGATCAGCCCCAGCATTTT. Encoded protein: CASTIRGDQPQHF.